This TCR beta chain was documented in a study of T cells in Graves' hyperthyroidism and ophthalmopathy. General observations from the study: The authors' 13 V-J model separated ophthalmopathy from stable hyperthyroidism. Among thyroid clonotypes expanded above 0.001, most also appeared in blood.

There are 17 residues in the CDR3. From germline, CDR1 is SEHNR and CDR2 FQNEAQ (reference sequence). Trimming took 2 bases from V and 3 from J, leaving 14 bases between them. This clonotype was observed many times. Its antigen is currently unknown. Researchers barred patients who had uncontrolled infection, other autoimmune disease, pregnancy or lactation. Each diagnosis was grounded in clinical symptoms, serum thyroxine and TRAb, thyroid ultrasound, and orbital computed tomography. Amplification of TCR beta CDR3 regions used RNA as the template. Primed by the HTBI set, a first-round RT-PCR was run on the TCR CDR3. Using its own MiXCR run on the multiplex PCR reads, TCRdb lists one record per CDR3 protein. The data contain about 640,000 distinct CDR3 sequences, about 45% of them singletons.

Sequences were obtained from peripheral blood or thyroid tissue (not recorded which). The V call is TRBV7-9, the J call TRBJ1-6; D unresolved. The sequence came from an adult man with Graves' disease, either hyperthyroidism or ophthalmopathy (not recorded which). CDR3 loop: CASSLSETLGYNSPLHF. CDR3 coding DNA: TGTGCCAGCAGCTTAAGTGAAACACTCGGCTATAATTCACCCCTCCACTTT.